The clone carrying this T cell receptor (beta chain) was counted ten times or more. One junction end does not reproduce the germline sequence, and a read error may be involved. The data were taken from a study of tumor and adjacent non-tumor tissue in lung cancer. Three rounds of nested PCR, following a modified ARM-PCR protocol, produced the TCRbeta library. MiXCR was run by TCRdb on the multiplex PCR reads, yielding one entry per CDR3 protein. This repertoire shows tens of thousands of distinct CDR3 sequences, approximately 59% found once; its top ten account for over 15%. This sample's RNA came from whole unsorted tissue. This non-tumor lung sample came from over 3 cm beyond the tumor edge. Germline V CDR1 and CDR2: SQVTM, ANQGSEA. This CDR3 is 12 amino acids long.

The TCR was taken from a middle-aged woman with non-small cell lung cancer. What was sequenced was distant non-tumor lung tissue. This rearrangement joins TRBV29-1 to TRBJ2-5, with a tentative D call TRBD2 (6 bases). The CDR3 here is CSVQEGWGAQYF. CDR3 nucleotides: TGCAGCGTTCAAGAGGGGTGGGGGGCCCAGTACTTC.